A single sample is the source of the 19 T cell receptor beta chains below, sequenced in a study of T cell responses to AZD1222 COVID-19 vaccine. Profiling relied on immunoSEQ multiplex PCR, and the TCRdb table lists in-frame clones only, not all of them. The sample shows about 140,000 clones, more than 70% of them seen only once. Here the sequenced sample was peripheral blood, taken on day 0 of AZD1222 vaccination. The receptor set was obtained from an adult in good health.

J is TRBJ1-4 and V is TRBV28; 7 bases map to TRBD1. V dropped 4 bases and J dropped 6; count of bases not matched to a gene: 11. The CDR3 covers 16 residues. Per germline, CDR1 MDHEN and CDR2 SYDVKM. CDR3: CASSSFRDRAHEKLFF. The CDR3 nucleotides are TGTGCCAGCAGTTCCTTCCGGGACAGAGCGCATGAAAAACTGTTTTTT.

This chain uses TRBV27 with TRBJ2-6, with D unresolved. Trimming shortened V by 5 bases and J by 4 bases, and 15 bases separated the two germline ends. The V gene's germline CDR1 is MNHEY and CDR2 SMNVEV (reference sequence). CDR3 size: 16 residues. CDR3 sequence: CASSPLPQSGANVLTF. Here the CDR3 DNA reads TGTGCCAGCAGTCCCCTCCCGCAGTCCGGGGCCAACGTCCTGACTTTC. The full variable domain, completed using reference TRBV27 and TRBJ2-6, is EAQVTQNPRYLITVTGKKLTVTCSQNMNHEYMSWYRQDPGLGLRQIYYSMNVEVTDKGDVPEGYKVSRKEKRNFPLILESPSPNQTSLYFCASSPLPQSGANVLTFGAGSRLTVL.

J is TRBJ2-7 and V is TRBV4-3, with no clear D. The CDR3 extends over 15 amino acids. The V gene's germline CDR1 is LGHNA and CDR2 YSLEER. The V end was cut by 1 base, the J end by 3 bases, with 13 bases between. Here the CDR3 reads CASSQAGDPRYEQYF. CDR3 nucleotides: TGCGCCAGCAGCCAAGCAGGAGACCCTCGCTACGAGCAGTACTTC.

The J gene is TRBJ1-3, the V gene TRBV19, with D hard to call. The CDR3 length is 16 residues. Germline assignment: CDR1 LNHDA and CDR2 SQIVND (reference sequence). The germline V and J ends were trimmed by 1 base and 0 bases, with 10 bases remaining between them. CDR3 amino acids: CASSIAVRPSGNTIYF. The CDR3 DNA is TGTGCCAGTAGTATAGCCGTGAGACCCTCTGGAAACACCATATATTTT.

With regard to this clone: The same CDR3 can be traced to other DNA sequences in this sample. CDR3 coding DNA: TGTGCCAGCAGTTTAGGACAGCTGAATCAGCCCCAGCATTTT. Translating gives CASSLGQLNQPQHF. The gene calls are TRBV28 and TRBJ1-5; tentatively, D is TRBD1 (6 bases). CDR1 and CDR2 from the germline V gene are MDHEN and SYDVKM. V lost 2 bases, J lost 4 bases, and 9 bases lay in between. This CDR3 has 14 residues.

This sequence joins TRBV5-4 and TRBJ1-1; possibly TRBD1 for D (6 bases). Looked up from germline, CDR1 is SGHNT and CDR2 is YYREEE (reference sequence). There are 14 residues in the CDR3. Trimming left V 4 bases short and J 5 bases short, with 15 bases between. The CDR3 region is CASSPRQEGTEAFF. The CDR3 DNA reads TGTGCCAGCAGCCCTAGACAGGAAGGGACTGAAGCTTTCTTT.

The J gene is TRBJ2-7, the V gene TRBV27; 13 nucleotides line up with TRBD2. Germline CDR1 MNHEY, CDR2 SMNVEV (reference sequence). V lost 6 bases and J lost 2; bases outside the gene matches: 7. The CDR3 sequence is 16 residues long. In DNA form, the CDR3 reads TGTGCCAGCAGGCGGCTGACTAGCGGGAGGACCTACGAGCAGTACTTC. Translated, it gives CASRRLTSGRTYEQYF.

J is TRBJ1-1 and V is TRBV2; unclear D gene. This CDR3 region has 16 residues. Germline CDR1 and CDR2: SNHLY and FYNNEI. V shed 0 bases and J shed 0 bases, with 11 bases lying between them. CDR3 DNA: TGTGCCAGCAGTGAAGCACTGGGAAACCTGAACACTGAAGCTTTCTTT. Its protein product is CASSEALGNLNTEAFF.

The chain is built from TRBV30 and TRBJ1-2; D is unclear. With 0 bases removed from V and 2 bases from J, the gap between germline ends came to 10 bases. Germline values: CDR1 GTSNPN, CDR2 SVGIG (reference sequence). The length of the CDR3 is 14 residues. This chain's CDR3 is CAWSVPPANYGYTF. The CDR3 DNA follows: TGTGCCTGGAGTGTACCCCCCGCGAACTATGGCTACACCTTC. The whole variable domain, filled in from reference TRBV30 and TRBJ1-2, reads SQTIHQWPATLVQPVGSPLSLECTVEGTSNPNLYWYRQAAGRGLQLLFYSVGIGQISSEVPQNLSASRPQDRQFILSSKKLLLSDSGFYLCAWSVPPANYGYTFGSGTRLTVV.

V usage is TRBV27 and J usage is TRBJ1-2; TRBD1 is a possible D gene (5 bases). The CDR3 runs to 15 residues. Per germline, CDR1 MNHEY and CDR2 SMNVEV (reference sequence). V shed 4 bases and J shed 8 bases, with 20 bases lying between them. Here the CDR3 DNA reads TGTGCCAGCAGTTCACGTTCCGGGACGGTGAGCGGCTACACCTTC. Translated, it gives CASSSRSGTVSGYTF.

With respect to this clone: Other nucleotide sequences from this sample produce the same CDR3. This chain joins TRBV6-5 and TRBJ2-5, with 10 nucleotides matching TRBD2. Germline assignment: CDR1 MNHEY and CDR2 SVGAGI. Trimming at V came to 6 bases and at J to 4 bases, leaving 5 bases not matched to a gene. The CDR3 length is 14 residues. For the CDR3, the DNA is TGTGCCAGCAGCAGAGCGGGGGGGCCAGAGACCCAGTACTTC. Its translation is CASSRAGGPETQYF.

V usage is TRBV7-2 and J usage is TRBJ1-5; tentative D call: TRBD1 (5 bases). The CDR3 is made up of 16 amino acids. V lost 5 bases to trimming and J lost 1 base, with 15 bases between them. Germline loops: CDR1 SGHTA, CDR2 FQGNSA. The CDR3 DNA is TGTGCCAGCAGCCCCCCGGACACTTCGAGCAATCAGCCCCAGCATTTT. Encoded protein: CASSPPDTSSNQPQHF.

The genes are TRBV7-3 and TRBJ1-5; D not resolved. With 5 bases removed from V and 8 bases from J, the gap between germline ends came to 10 bases. The CDR3 is 12 residues long. Germline-derived CDR1 and CDR2 are SGHTA and FQGTGA. The CDR3 loop reads CASSPSHKPQHF. CDR3 nucleotide sequence: TGTGCCAGCAGCCCTAGCCACAAGCCCCAGCATTTT.

This clone was seen just once. The chain employs TRBV19 and TRBJ2-1; D not certain. V lost 5 bases and J 4 bases, leaving 12 bases between the germline ends. CDR1 is LNHDA, CDR2 SQIVND, per germline (reference sequence). This CDR3 is built from 14 residues. The CDR3 sequence is CASSALDRYNEQFF. The CDR3 coding sequence is TGTGCCAGTAGTGCCCTGGACCGATACAATGAGCAGTTCTTC.

V and J are TRBV28 and TRBJ1-6, with D tentatively TRBD1 (5 bases). This CDR3 spans 13 amino acids. V was trimmed by 6 bases and J by 9 bases, leaving 12 bases between them. The V gene's germline CDR1 is MDHEN and CDR2 SYDVKM. CDR3 loop: CASRGTGGSPLHF. The CDR3 bases are TGTGCCAGCAGAGGGACGGGGGGTTCACCCCTCCACTTT.

The CDR3 nucleotides are TGTGCCAGCGCCCGACAGGGGTTTACGAATCAGCCCCAGCATTTT. Translating gives CASARQGFTNQPQHF. This chain connects TRBV13 to TRBJ1-5; 8 bases are a match to TRBD1. CDR1 is PRHDT and CDR2 is FYEKMQ in the germline V gene (reference sequence). CDR3 length equals 15 residues. V lost 8 bases to trimming and J lost 4 bases; unmatched junction nucleotides: 10.

The chain is built from TRBV4-3 and TRBJ1-2; tentatively, D is TRBD1 (5 bases). V was clipped by 1 base and J by 2 bases, with 11 bases between them. Germline V lookup: CDR1 LGHNA, CDR2 YSLEER. The CDR3 is made up of 15 amino acids. In nucleotides, the CDR3 is TGCGCCAGCAGCCAAGTTTCCGGGACGAACTATGGCTACACCTTC. This encodes CASSQVSGTNYGYTF.

The rearrangement uses TRBV7-2 and TRBJ1-2, with 7 bases fitting TRBD1. The CDR3 sequence is 14 residues long. Unmatched junction bases numbered 5, after V lost 5 bases and J lost 2 bases. Germline V gene sequence: CDR1 SGHTA, CDR2 FQGNSA. The CDR3 loop reads CASSQGQNNYGYTF. CDR3 in DNA: TGTGCCAGCAGCCAGGGACAGAACAACTATGGCTACACCTTC.

This rearrangement joins TRBV7-6 to TRBJ2-1; 11 nucleotides align to TRBD2. J was trimmed by 7 bases and V by 1 base; bases with no gene match: 9. The V gene's germline CDR1 is SGHVS and CDR2 FNYEAQ. The CDR3 loop spans 17 amino acids. The CDR3 DNA reads as TGTGCCAGCAGCTTAGTGGGTAGCGGGAGGGCCCTAAATGAGCAGTTCTTC. Translating gives CASSLVGSGRALNEQFF.